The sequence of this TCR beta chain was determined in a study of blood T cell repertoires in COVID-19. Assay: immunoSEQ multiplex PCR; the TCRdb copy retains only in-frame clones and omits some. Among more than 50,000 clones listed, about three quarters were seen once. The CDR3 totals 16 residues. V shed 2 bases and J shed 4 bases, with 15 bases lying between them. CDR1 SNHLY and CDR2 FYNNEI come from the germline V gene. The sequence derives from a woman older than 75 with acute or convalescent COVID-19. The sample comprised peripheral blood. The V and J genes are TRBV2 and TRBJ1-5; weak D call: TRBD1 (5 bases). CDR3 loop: CASSEWGRALNQPQHF. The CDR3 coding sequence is TGTGCCAGCAGTGAATGGGGCAGGGCCCTGAATCAGCCCCAGCATTTT.